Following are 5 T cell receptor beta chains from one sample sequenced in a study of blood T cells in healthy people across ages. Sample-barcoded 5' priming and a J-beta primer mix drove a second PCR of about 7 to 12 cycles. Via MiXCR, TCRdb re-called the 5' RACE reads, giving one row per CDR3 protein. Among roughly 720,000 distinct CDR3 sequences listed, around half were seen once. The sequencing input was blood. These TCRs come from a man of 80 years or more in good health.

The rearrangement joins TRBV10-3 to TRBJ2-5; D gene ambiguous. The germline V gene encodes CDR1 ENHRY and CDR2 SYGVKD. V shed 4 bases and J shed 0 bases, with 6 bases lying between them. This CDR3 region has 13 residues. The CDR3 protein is CAISGGNQETQYF. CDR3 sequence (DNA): TGTGCCATCAGTGGTGGTAACCAAGAGACCCAGTACTTC.

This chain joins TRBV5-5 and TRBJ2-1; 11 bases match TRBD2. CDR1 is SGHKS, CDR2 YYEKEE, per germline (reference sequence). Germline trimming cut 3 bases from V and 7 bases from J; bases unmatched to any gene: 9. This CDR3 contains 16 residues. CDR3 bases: TGTGCCAGCAGCTGGATAGCGGGAGGGCCTCCGAATGAGCAGTTCTTC. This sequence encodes CASSWIAGGPPNEQFF.

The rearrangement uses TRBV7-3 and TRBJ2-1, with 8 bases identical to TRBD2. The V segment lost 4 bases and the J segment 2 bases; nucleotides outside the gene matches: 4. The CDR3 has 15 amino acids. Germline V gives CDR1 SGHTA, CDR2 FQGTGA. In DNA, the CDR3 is TGTGCCAGCAGCTGGCTCGGGAGGGCCTACAATGAGCAGTTCTTC. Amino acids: CASSWLGRAYNEQFF.

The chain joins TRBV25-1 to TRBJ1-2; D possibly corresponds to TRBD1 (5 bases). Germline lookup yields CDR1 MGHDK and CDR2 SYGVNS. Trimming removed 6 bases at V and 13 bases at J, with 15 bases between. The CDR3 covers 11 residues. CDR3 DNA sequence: TGTGCCAGCAGCCACCACTCAGGGTGCACCTTC. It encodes CASSHHSGCTF.

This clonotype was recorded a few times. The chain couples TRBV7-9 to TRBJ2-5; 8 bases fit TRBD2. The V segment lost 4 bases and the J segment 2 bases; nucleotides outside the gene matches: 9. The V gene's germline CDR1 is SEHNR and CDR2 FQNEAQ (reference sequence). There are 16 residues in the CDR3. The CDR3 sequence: CASSSPRGGNQETQYF. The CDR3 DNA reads TGTGCCAGCAGCTCCCCCCGCGGGGGGAATCAAGAGACCCAGTACTTC.